A single T cell receptor beta chain is shown here with its context. Germline V gene data show CDR1 as SGDLS and CDR2 as YYNGEE. V was pared by 3 bases and J by 9 bases, with 3 bases between. This CDR3 is built from 10 residues. These data are taken from a study of T cell changes during pregnancy in multiple sclerosis. Assay used: immunoSEQ multiplex PCR; TCRdb lists only in-frame clones, some missing. The data contain tens of thousands of clones, 70% to 90% of them singletons. This TCR derives from a female donor with multiple sclerosis, enrolled in a pregnancy study. This specimen was peripheral blood, taken in the first trimester of pregnancy. V is TRBV9 and J is TRBJ2-2, with unresolved D. The CDR3 loop reads CASSGRELFF. The CDR3 coding sequence is TGTGCCAGCAGCGGTAGGGAGCTGTTTTTT.